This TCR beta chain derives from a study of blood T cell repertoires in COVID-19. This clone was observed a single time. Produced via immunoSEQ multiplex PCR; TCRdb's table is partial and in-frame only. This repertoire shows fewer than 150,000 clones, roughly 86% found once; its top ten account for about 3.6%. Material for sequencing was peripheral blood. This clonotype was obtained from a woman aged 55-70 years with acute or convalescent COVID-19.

The CDR3 nucleotides read TGTGCCAGCACTCCAGGAAGGTACGAGCAGTACTTC. The encoded protein is CASTPGRYEQYF. The chain carries TRBV6-5 and TRBJ2-7, with D unclear. The CDR3 consists of 12 residues. CDR1 and CDR2 (germline): MNHEY, SVGAGI. With 7 bases removed from V and 4 bases from J, the gap between germline ends came to 11 bases.